This TCR beta chain was recovered during a study of T-cell reconstitution after alpha-beta-depleted transplantation in children. Unique molecular identifiers featured in how the TCRbeta library was prepared. TCRdb reprocessed the PCR reads via MiXCR and lists one record per CDR3 protein. The sample has about 160,000 distinct CDR3 sequences; roughly 11% are singletons. The study's findings and limits: Several hundred graft clones that had expanded were reportedly the source of alpha-beta T cells about two months after transplant.

This clonotype was seen repeatedly, ten times or more. The antigen is unknown. This receptor was obtained from a boy aged 2 to 10 with acute myeloid leukemia, due to receive a stem cell transplant. Material: PBMCs, obtained before TCRalphabeta/CD19-depleted stem cell transplant.

In DNA, the CDR3 is TGCGCCAGCAGTTCTAAACCCATTGGACTAGCGGAAGAGACCCAGTACTTC. It translates to CASSSKPIGLAEETQYF. The genes are TRBV5-1 and TRBJ2-5; 10 positions match TRBD2. CDR1 and CDR2 (germline): SGHRS, YFSETQ. CDR3 length equals 17 residues. The V gene end was trimmed by 5 bases and the J gene end by 3 bases; junction bases not matched to a gene: 13.